This entry lists 24 T cell receptor beta chains sequenced from one sample in a study of shared clonotypes between healthy human individuals. Here immunoSEQ multiplex PCR was the method, and the copy in TCRdb shows in-frame clones only, minus some. The profile shows roughly 2.4 million clones, 90% to 96% of them singletons. The sample consisted of naive CD4+ T cells sorted from blood. The sample's subset: CD45RA+ positively selected. All receptors come from a man between 18 and 29 years old in good health.

The count of this clone is one. The chain joins TRBV6-1 to TRBJ2-1; possible D gene TRBD2, 6 bases. Germline CDR1 reads MNHNS; CDR2 reads SASEGT. The V gene lost 1 base and the J gene lost 4 bases, with 20 bases spanning the gap. This CDR3 spans 18 amino acids. The CDR3 sequence is CASSEGSSSGAYYNEQFF. In DNA form, the CDR3 reads TGTGCCAGCAGTGAAGGGTCGAGTAGCGGAGCTTATTACAATGAGCAGTTCTTC.

J is TRBJ1-2 and V is TRBV5-4, with D possibly being TRBD1 (5 bases). The CDR3 spans 16 residues. CDR1 and CDR2 (germline): SGHNT, YYREEE (reference sequence). V lost 0 bases to trimming and J lost 7 bases, with 19 bases between them. The CDR3 DNA reads TGTGCCAGCAGCTTGGACCCTCAGGGACCCCCTGGTGGCTACACCTTC. It codes for CASSLDPQGPPGGYTF.

This clone was detected only once. The chain links TRBV6-1 to TRBJ2-3, with D tentatively TRBD1 (6 bases). Germline assignment: CDR1 MNHNS and CDR2 SASEGT. Trimming removed 4 bases at V and 0 bases at J, with 11 bases between. This CDR3 region has 15 residues. CDR3 protein: CASSAQGFSTDTQYF. The DNA for the CDR3 is TGTGCCAGCAGTGCACAGGGTTTTAGCACAGATACGCAGTATTTT.

The chain is built from TRBV9 and TRBJ2-1; 9 positions match TRBD2. J was trimmed by 5 bases and V by 0 bases; bases with no gene match: 6. This CDR3 is 16 amino acids long. In germline, CDR1 is SGDLS, CDR2 YYNGEE. The CDR3 reads CASSVGPSGTNNEQFF. Written as DNA, the CDR3 is TGTGCCAGCAGCGTAGGACCTAGCGGGACTAACAATGAGCAGTTCTTC.

Of note for this clone: In this CDR3 the conserved last residue, phenylalanine or tryptophan, is missing, so a read error is likely. The chain links TRBV6-1 to TRBJ2-7; 7 bases are shared with TRBD1. Germline values: CDR1 MNHNS, CDR2 SASEGT. V shed 6 bases, J shed 0 bases, and the junction held 5 bases outside the gene matches. This CDR3 has 14 amino acids. The CDR3 DNA sequence: TGTGCCAGCAGGGGACAGACCTTCTCCTACGAGCAGTACCTC. Protein sequence: CASRGQTFSYEQYL.

The rearrangement uses TRBV7-3 and TRBJ1-1, with no clear D. V was trimmed by 5 bases and J by 0 bases, leaving 7 bases between them. The CDR3 runs 13 residues. Per germline, CDR1 SGHTA and CDR2 FQGTGA. The CDR3 DNA reads as TGTGCCAGCAGCCCCACGGTGAACACTGAAGCTTTCTTT. This translates into CASSPTVNTEAFF.

DNA for the CDR3: TGTGCCAGCAGTTACAGGGGGCGGCATGGTTCACCCCTCCACTTT. Translating gives CASSYRGRHGSPLHF. The rearrangement uses TRBV6-6 and TRBJ1-6; 7 bases are a match to TRBD1. CDR1 is MNHNY and CDR2 is SVGAGI in the germline V gene (reference sequence). With 2 bases clipped from V and 9 bases from J, the junction kept 7 bases outside the gene matches. The CDR3 sequence is 15 residues long.

This clone has only one observation. J is TRBJ1-6 and V is TRBV10-3, with 8 bases matching TRBD1. The CDR3 is 15 residues long. Germline V gives CDR1 ENHRY, CDR2 SYGVKD. V gave up 0 bases and J gave up 13 bases; unmatched junction bases: 8. DNA of the CDR3: TGTGCCATCAGTGAGTCCGACAGGGGCCTCAGCCCCCTCCACTTT. It translates to CAISESDRGLSPLHF.

This chain joins TRBV30 and TRBJ1-2; tentatively, D is TRBD1 (5 bases). Germline V CDR1 and CDR2: GTSNPN, SVGIG (reference sequence). V shed 1 base and J shed 5 bases, with 14 bases lying between them. The CDR3 spans 14 residues. The CDR3 coding sequence is TGTGCCTGGAGTGGATCAGGGAATTTATATGGCTACACCTTC. This translates into CAWSGSGNLYGYTF.

This clone was counted a single time. This rearrangement joins TRBV18 to TRBJ1-5; D is undetermined. Germline V gene sequence: CDR1 KGHSH, CDR2 LQKENI. There are 15 residues in the CDR3. Trimming pared 4 bases from V and 1 base from J, leaving 11 bases between. The CDR3 loop is CASSLGVESNQPQHF. CDR3 coding DNA: TGTGCCAGCTCACTCGGGGTAGAGAGCAATCAGCCCCAGCATTTT.

The CDR3 is CASSQEAPMNTEAFF. The CDR3 coding sequence is TGCGCCAGCAGCCAAGAGGCCCCAATGAACACTGAAGCTTTCTTT. The J gene is TRBJ1-1, the V gene TRBV4-1; no reliable D call. Looked up from germline, CDR1 is MGHRA and CDR2 is YSYEKL. This CDR3 comprises 15 residues. The V end lost 0 bases, the J end lost 0 bases, and 8 bases lay between the germline ends.

V gene TRBV19 combines with J gene TRBJ2-2; TRBD1 agrees at 8 bases. The V gene end was trimmed by 7 bases and the J gene end by 6 bases; junction bases not matched to a gene: 7. The CDR3 sequence is 14 residues long. Germline-derived CDR1 and CDR2 are LNHDA and SQIVND (reference sequence). The CDR3 spells CASIRQGAAGELFF. The CDR3 DNA is TGTGCCAGTATCCGTCAGGGGGCTGCCGGGGAGCTGTTTTTT.

The chain combines TRBV5-5 with TRBJ1-2; TRBD1 might be the D (6 bases). Trimming stripped 0 bases from V and 9 bases from J, with 18 bases between. Germline CDR1 is SGHKS and CDR2 is YYEKEE (reference sequence). This CDR3 spans 15 amino acids. DNA for the CDR3: TGTGCCAGCAGCTTGGCCATCGACAGGAGGAATCGCTACACCTTC. This codes for CASSLAIDRRNRYTF.

The V gene is TRBV5-1, the J gene TRBJ2-7; 9 nucleotides match TRBD1. The ends lost 6 bases at V and 7 bases at J; junction bases unmatched: 14. Germline assignment: CDR1 SGHRS and CDR2 YFSETQ. The CDR3 is 15 residues long. The CDR3 region is CASTPDPDRGKEQYF. CDR3 DNA: TGCGCCAGCACCCCGGACCCGGACAGGGGTAAGGAGCAGTACTTC. Based on the CDR3 plus reference TRBV5-1 and TRBJ2-7, the full variable domain is KAGVTQTPRYLIKTRGQQVTLSCSPISGHRSVSWYQQTPGQGLQFLFEYFSETQRNKGNFPGRFSGRQFSNSRSEMNVSTLELGDSALYLCASTPDPDRGKEQYFGPGTRLTVT.

J is TRBJ1-1 and V is TRBV5-1; 9 positions match TRBD1. V gave up 4 bases and J gave up 5 bases; unmatched junction bases: 9. The CDR3 extends over 15 amino acids. Germline CDR1 is SGHRS and CDR2 is YFSETQ. This CDR3 reads CASSTGTGPNTEAFF. In DNA form, the CDR3 reads TGCGCCAGCAGCACAGGGACAGGGCCGAATACTGAAGCTTTCTTT. The variable domain in full, completed from reference TRBV5-1 and TRBJ1-1, reads KAGVTQTPRYLIKTRGQQVTLSCSPISGHRSVSWYQQTPGQGLQFLFEYFSETQRNKGNFPGRFSGRQFSNSRSEMNVSTLELGDSALYLCASSTGTGPNTEAFFGQGTRLTVV.

The V call is TRBV2, the J call TRBJ1-5, with D perhaps matching TRBD1 (5 bases). The V end was cut by 4 bases, the J end by 6 bases, with 16 bases between. Germline V gene data show CDR1 as SNHLY and CDR2 as FYNNEI. There are 15 residues in the CDR3. The CDR3 spells CASSAGGDGFQPQHF. CDR3 nucleotide sequence: TGTGCCAGCAGTGCGGGTGGGGACGGTTTTCAGCCCCAGCATTTT.

This chain joins TRBV4-1 and TRBJ1-4, with 8 bases that match TRBD1. Germline V CDR1 and CDR2: MGHRA, YSYEKL. The junction had 13 bases not matched to a gene; V was cut back by 4 bases and J by 6 bases. CDR3 size: 17 residues. As DNA, the CDR3 is TGCGCCAGCAGCCCGGACAGGGAGGGGGTGTATGATGAAAAACTGTTTTTT. Translated: CASSPDREGVYDEKLFF.

The CDR3 sequence is CASSPRPGLNSPLHF. CDR3 DNA sequence: TGTGCCAGTAGTCCGCGGCCGGGTCTGAATTCACCCCTCCACTTT. The chain carries TRBV19 and TRBJ1-6; D call uncertain. The CDR3 extends over 15 amino acids. V lost 5 bases and J 7 bases, leaving 15 bases between the germline ends. The germline V gene has CDR1 LNHDA and CDR2 SQIVND (reference sequence).

The chain is built from TRBV15 and TRBJ2-2, with D tentatively TRBD1 (6 bases). V was clipped by 0 bases and J by 4 bases, with 6 bases between them. Germline CDR1 and CDR2: LNHNV and YYDKDF (reference sequence). The CDR3 length is 14 residues. CDR3 bases: TGTGCCACCAGCAGAGACAGGGGCACCGGGGAGCTGTTTTTT. It encodes CATSRDRGTGELFF.

The V call is TRBV10-1, the J call TRBJ2-2, with TRBD1 matching over 11 bases. The CDR3 totals 15 residues. CDR1 is WNHNN, CDR2 SYGVQD, per germline (reference sequence). The V and J ends lost 5 bases and 5 bases, in that order; junction bases with no gene match: 4. This chain's CDR3 is CASSLGQGATGELFF. CDR3 DNA sequence: TGCGCCAGCAGTTTAGGACAGGGGGCGACCGGGGAGCTGTTTTTT.

This rearrangement joins TRBV29-1 to TRBJ2-3, with D hard to call. The V end was cut by 2 bases, the J end by 0 bases, with 12 bases between. Germline V gene data show CDR1 as SQVTM and CDR2 as ANQGSEA. CDR3 size: 15 residues. DNA for the CDR3: TGCAGCGTTGAATCCCCCCGGCCAAGCACAGATACGCAGTATTTT. Translated, it gives CSVESPRPSTDTQYF.

CDR3 amino acids: CASSAGTSGGSADTQYF. The DNA for the CDR3 is TGCGCCAGCAGCGCTGGGACTAGCGGGGGGTCCGCAGATACGCAGTATTTT. The chain combines TRBV5-1 with TRBJ2-3, with TRBD2 identical over 15 bases. The CDR3 covers 17 residues. Germline CDR1 SGHRS, CDR2 YFSETQ. V shed 4 bases and J 4 bases; nucleotides not matched to a gene: 7. Complete variable domain (other parts from reference TRBV5-1 and TRBJ2-3): KAGVTQTPRYLIKTRGQQVTLSCSPISGHRSVSWYQQTPGQGLQFLFEYFSETQRNKGNFPGRFSGRQFSNSRSEMNVSTLELGDSALYLCASSAGTSGGSADTQYFGPGTRLTVL.

The rearrangement joins TRBV7-3 to TRBJ2-7; the match to TRBD1 covers 8 bases. Trimming cost V 3 bases and J 4 bases; bases outside gene matches: 8. The germline gives CDR1 SGHTA, CDR2 FQGTGA. The CDR3 runs to 15 residues. CDR3 DNA: TGTGCCAGCAGCTTCCTCGGACAGGGAGAGTACGAGCAGTACTTC. This translates into CASSFLGQGEYEQYF.

V is TRBV6-5 and J is TRBJ2-7; 7 bases align to TRBD2. The CDR3 contains 15 residues. J lost 5 bases, V lost 2 bases, and 9 bases had no gene match. Germline V lookup: CDR1 MNHEY, CDR2 SVGAGI. CDR3 in amino acids: CASSYLGKAGNEQYF. The CDR3 bases are TGTGCCAGCAGTTACCTCGGGAAAGCGGGGAACGAGCAGTACTTC.